A selection of T cell receptor beta chains follows, all from one sample in a study of technical replicates of blood from several donors. Measured with immunoSEQ multiplex PCR; TCRdb has only the in-frame clones, and not every one. The sample contains 50,000 to 80,000 clones, roughly 90% of which appear only once. The sequencing input was PBMCs. All receptors derive from a human donor in good health. Some clones in this sample may be carry-over from other donors' samples. Both conserved end residues are part of each CDR3. D genes are given only for firm matches. The size entry is marked missing in some rows and otherwise reads once, few, many or a size class.

NA,TRBV5-4,TRBD1,TRBJ1-4,TGTGCCAGCAGCTTTGGGACAGCCAATGAAAAACTGTTTTTT,CASSFGTANEKLFF
NA,TRBV9,TRBD2,TRBJ2-1,TGTGCCAGCAGCCCATTAGCGGGAGGGCCGAGTAATGAGCAGTTCTTC,CASSPLAGGPSNEQFF
NA,TRBV18,TRBD1,TRBJ2-1,TGTGCCAGCTCACCGAGTTTGGGACAGGGCAAGTTCTTC,CASSPSLGQGKFF
NA,TRBV5-1,TRBD2,TRBJ2-3,TGCGCCAGCAGCCGACAACTAGCGGCCCTTAGCACAGATACGCAGTATTTT,CASSRQLAALSTDTQYF
NA,TRBV7-6,NA,TRBJ1-2,TGTGCCAGCAGCTTCCCGGGGGTGGTAGATGGCTACACCTTC,CASSFPGVVDGYTF
NA,TRBV4-3,NA,TRBJ2-3,TGCGCCAGCAGCCCCGGGACAACAGATACGCAGTATTTT,CASSPGTTDTQYF
NA,TRBV6-4,NA,TRBJ1-4,TGTGTTCCTCATGAAAAACTGTTTTTT,CVPHEKLFF
NA,TRBV5-1,TRBD2,TRBJ2-6,TGCGCCAGCAGCACGGGACTAGCCGGCCGCTCTGGGGCCAACGTCCTGACTTTC,CASSTGLAGRSGANVLTF
medium-sized,TRBV6-6,TRBD1,TRBJ2-3,TGTGCCAGCAGTCCAGGGACAGGGGGCTTGGATACGCAGTATTTT,CASSPGTGGLDTQYF
NA,TRBV7-2,NA,TRBJ2-7,TGTGCCAGCAGCCTGAGAGAGCTGTCTCACGAGCAGTACTTC,CASSLRELSHEQYF
NA,TRBV19,TRBD2,TRBJ2-1,TGTGCCAGTAGTATCCCGGGACTAGCGGTATACAATGAGCAGTTCTTC,CASSIPGLAVYNEQFF
many,TRBV4-3,TRBD1,TRBJ2-7,TGCGCCAGCAGCCCAGGGACAGCGTCTAGCCGATCCTACGAGCAGTACTTC,CASSPGTASSRSYEQYF
NA,TRBV6-1,NA,TRBJ1-2,TGTGCCAGCAGAGGGACAACTAACTATGGCTACACCTTC,CASRGTTNYGYTF
NA,TRBV6-6,NA,TRBJ1-6,TGTGCCAGCATCCTCGGGGGTGGTAATTCACCCCTCCACTTT,CASILGGGNSPLHF
NA,TRBV7-2,TRBD1,TRBJ1-6,TGTGCCAGCAGCTTAGGGACAGGCAATGTCCCCCTCCACTTT,CASSLGTGNVPLHF
NA,TRBV27,TRBD1,TRBJ1-1,TGTGCCAGCACCCCAGGGACAGCGCTAATGAACACTGAAGCTTTCTTT,CASTPGTALMNTEAFF
NA,TRBV11-2,NA,TRBJ1-3,TGTGCCAGCAGCTTAGCTCCCACAGGAAACACCATATATTTT,CASSLAPTGNTIYF
NA,TRBV10-3,TRBD1,TRBJ1-2,TGTGCCATCAGTTTGGGACAGGGCTACACCTTC,CAISLGQGYTF
NA,TRBV12-5,TRBD2,TRBJ2-2,TGTGCTAGTGGACTACAGCGGGGGCCTAACACCGGGGAGCTGTTTTTT,CASGLQRGPNTGELFF
NA,TRBV28,NA,TRBJ1-2,TGTGCCAGCAGTCTTACAGGGAGTGGCGGCTACACCTTC,CASSLTGSGGYTF
NA,TRBV9,NA,TRBJ1-4,TGTGCCAGCAGCGTAGACGGGATTGCTAATGAAAAACTGTTTTTT,CASSVDGIANEKLFF
few,TRBV7-2,TRBD1,TRBJ2-7,TGTGCCAGCAGCTTAGCGGGACAGGGTTCCTACGAGCAGTACTTC,CASSLAGQGSYEQYF
NA,TRBV7-2,TRBD1,TRBJ1-2,TGTGCCAGCAGCCCGGGACAGCCGTCTAACTATGGCTACACCTTC,CASSPGQPSNYGYTF
NA,TRBV7-8,TRBD2,TRBJ2-7,TGTGCCAGCAGCATTAGCGGGAGGGCCGACGAGCAGTACTTC,CASSISGRADEQYF
NA,TRBV5-1,TRBD1,TRBJ1-1,TGCGCCAGCAGCTTGGAGACAGGGAGGAACACTGAAGCTTTCTTT,CASSLETGRNTEAFF
once,TRBV5-4,NA,TRBJ2-5,TGTGCCAGCAGCTTGGGGACAGTAGAGACCCAGTACTTC,CASSLGTVETQYF
NA,TRBV2,NA,TRBJ2-1,TGTGCCAGCAGTGCCGGGTGGGACAATGAGCAGTTCTTC,CASSAGWDNEQFF
NA,TRBV15,NA,TRBJ2-2,TGTGCCACCAGCAGAGATTGGCTTCGGGACACCGGGGAGCTGTTTTTT,CATSRDWLRDTGELFF
NA,TRBV5-1,NA,TRBJ2-5,TGCGCCAGCTGGAGGGAGGTGTCGTGGGAGGTAAAAGAGACCCAGTACTTC,CASWREVSWEVKETQYF
NA,TRBV11-2,NA,TRBJ1-3,TGTGCCAGCAGCACGAGAAGGGGCGCCGGCTCTGGAAACACCATATATTTT,CASSTRRGAGSGNTIYF
NA,TRBV15,NA,TRBJ2-1,TGTGCCACCAGCAGGGACACTCGGCTCACCTACAATGAGCAGTTCTTC,CATSRDTRLTYNEQFF
NA,TRBV27,NA,TRBJ2-2,TGTGCCAGCAGACGCCAAGGAGGAACCGGGGAGCTGTTTTTT,CASRRQGGTGELFF
NA,TRBV11-2,NA,TRBJ1-6,TGTGCCAGCAGCTTAGGGGGGCAACGGGGTTGGAATTCACCCCTCCACTTT,CASSLGGQRGWNSPLHF
NA,TRBV6-1,TRBD2,TRBJ2-7,TGTGCCAGCAGCGGGACTAGCGGGGGCGAGCAGTACTTC,CASSGTSGGEQYF
NA,TRBV10-3,TRBD2,TRBJ2-1,TGTGCCATCAGGCGGGAGGGCCTTAATGAGCAGTTCTTC,CAIRREGLNEQFF
NA,TRBV5-6,NA,TRBJ2-1,TGTGCCAGCAGCCTGGGTTGGGCCTCGGATGAGCAGTTCTTC,CASSLGWASDEQFF
NA,TRBV20-1,NA,TRBJ1-1,TGCAGTGCCCGGGAGAACACTGAAGCTTTCTTT,CSARENTEAFF
NA,TRBV5-1,TRBD2,TRBJ2-2,TGCGCCAGCAGCTTTGGGACTACCGACACCGGGGAGCTGTTTTTT,CASSFGTTDTGELFF